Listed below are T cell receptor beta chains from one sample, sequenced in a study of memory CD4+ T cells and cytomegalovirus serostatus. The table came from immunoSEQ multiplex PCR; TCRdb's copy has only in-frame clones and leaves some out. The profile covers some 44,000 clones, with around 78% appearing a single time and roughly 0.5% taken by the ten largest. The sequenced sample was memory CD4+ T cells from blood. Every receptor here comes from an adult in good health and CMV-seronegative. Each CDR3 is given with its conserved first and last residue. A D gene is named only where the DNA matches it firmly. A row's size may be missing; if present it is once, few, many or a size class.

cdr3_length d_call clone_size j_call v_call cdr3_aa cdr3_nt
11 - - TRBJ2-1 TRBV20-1 CSASPVSEQFF TGCAGTGCTAGCCCAGTGAGTGAGCAGTTCTTC
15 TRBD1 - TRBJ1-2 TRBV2 CASSLTGGFDYGYTF TGTGCCAGCAGTCTGACAGGGGGCTTTGACTATGGCTACACCTTC
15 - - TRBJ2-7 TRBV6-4 CASSGGPLGPYEQYF TGTGCCAGCAGTGGAGGGCCCTTAGGACCCTACGAGCAGTACTTC
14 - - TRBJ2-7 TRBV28 CASSGWVESYEQYF TGTGCCAGCAGTGGCTGGGTAGAGTCCTACGAGCAGTACTTC
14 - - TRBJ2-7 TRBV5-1 CASSSGYLGYEQYF TGCGCCAGCAGCTCCGGGTATTTAGGCTACGAGCAGTACTTC
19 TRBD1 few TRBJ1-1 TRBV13 CASSSSPDRVKDGNTEAFF TGTGCCAGCAGCTCCTCCCCCGACAGGGTAAAGGACGGGAACACTGAAGCTTTCTTT
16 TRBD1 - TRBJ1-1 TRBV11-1 CASSLGGGGLRPEAFF TGTGCCAGCAGCCTAGGGGGAGGGGGCCTTCGCCCTGAAGCTTTCTTT
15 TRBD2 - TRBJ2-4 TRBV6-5 CASAVGGEGKNIQYF TGTGCCAGCGCCGTCGGGGGGGAAGGCAAAAACATTCAGTACTTC
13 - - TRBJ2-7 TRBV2 CASTDGGGYEQYF TGTGCCAGCACCGATGGGGGCGGCTACGAGCAGTACTTC
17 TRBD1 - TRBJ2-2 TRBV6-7 CASSYADRGKGTGELFF TGTGCCAGCAGTTACGCGGACAGGGGAAAAGGAACCGGGGAGCTGTTTTTT
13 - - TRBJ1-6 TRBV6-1 CASSSSGDSPLHF TGTGCCAGCAGTAGTAGTGGGGATTCACCCCTCCACTTT
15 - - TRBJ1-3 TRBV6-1 CASSERNLPGNTIYF TGTGCCAGCAGTGAAAGGAATCTCCCTGGAAACACCATATATTTT
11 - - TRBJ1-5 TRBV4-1 CASSYMGPQHF TGCGCCAGCAGTTATATGGGGCCCCAGCATTTT
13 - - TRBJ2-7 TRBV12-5 CASGFYREGEQYF TGTGCTAGTGGTTTTTACAGGGAGGGCGAGCAGTACTTC
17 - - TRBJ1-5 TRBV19 CASSVSRENKPYQPQHF TGTGCCAGTAGTGTCTCCAGGGAAAACAAGCCTTATCAGCCCCAGCATTTT
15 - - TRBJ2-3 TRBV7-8 CASSLSAGGTDTQYF TGTGCCAGCAGCTTATCTGCAGGGGGCACAGATACGCAGTATTTT
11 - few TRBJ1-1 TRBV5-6 CASSLFDEAFF TGTGCCAGCAGCTTGTTCGATGAAGCTTTCTTT
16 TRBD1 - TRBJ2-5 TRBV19 CASSIGTGKRQETQYF TGTGCCAGTAGTATCGGGACAGGAAAGAGGCAAGAGACCCAGTACTTC
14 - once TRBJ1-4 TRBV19 CASRARDLNEKLFF TGTGCCAGTAGAGCCCGGGACCTGAATGAAAAACTGTTTTTT
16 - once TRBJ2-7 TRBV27 CASSLRQGLPSYEQYF TGTGCCAGCAGTTTACGTCAGGGGTTACCCTCCTACGAGCAGTACTTC
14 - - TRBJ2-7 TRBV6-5 CASSSAAGFYEQYF TGTGCCAGCAGCTCAGCGGCGGGGTTTTACGAGCAGTACTTC
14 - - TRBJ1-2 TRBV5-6 CASSLGRVNYGYTF TGTGCCAGCAGCTTGGGCAGGGTTAATTATGGCTACACCTTC
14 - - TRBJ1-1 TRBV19 CASSPGIGNTEAFF TGTGCCAGTAGTCCGGGAATTGGGAACACTGAAGCTTTCTTT
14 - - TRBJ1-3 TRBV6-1 CAAWPGGSGNTIYF TGTGCCGCTTGGCCAGGTGGTTCTGGAAACACCATATATTTT
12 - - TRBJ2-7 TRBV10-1 CASSFSRGEQYF TGCGCCAGCAGCTTTTCGAGGGGAGAGCAGTACTTC
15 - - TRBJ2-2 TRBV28 CASIIGGTNTGELFF TGTGCCAGCATCATAGGGGGGACAAACACCGGGGAGCTGTTTTTT
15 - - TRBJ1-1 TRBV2 CASSEVIIGNTEAFF TGTGCCAGCAGTGAAGTAATAATAGGGAACACTGAAGCTTTCTTT
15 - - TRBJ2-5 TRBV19 CASSIGGTHQETQYF TGTGCCAGTAGTATAGGAGGGACGCACCAAGAGACCCAGTACTTC
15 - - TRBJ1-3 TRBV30 CAWTSYSGSGNTIYF TGTGCCTGGACGTCGTACAGCGGCTCTGGAAACACCATATATTTT
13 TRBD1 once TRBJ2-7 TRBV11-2 CASGRDRGYEQYF TGTGCCAGCGGAAGGGACAGGGGCTACGAGCAGTACTTC
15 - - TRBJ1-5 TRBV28 CASQYIQASNQPQHF TGTGCCAGCCAATACATACAGGCGAGCAATCAGCCCCAGCATTTT
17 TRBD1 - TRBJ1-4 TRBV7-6 CASSRPGGFETNEKLFF TGTGCCAGCAGCCGCCCAGGGGGTTTTGAGACTAATGAAAAACTGTTTTTT
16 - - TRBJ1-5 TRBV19 CASMSRGRRYDQPQHF TGTGCCAGTATGTCTCGAGGGCGTAGGTATGATCAGCCCCAGCATTTT
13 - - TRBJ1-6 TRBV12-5 CASGFGGSSPLHF TGTGCTAGTGGTTTTGGGGGCAGTTCACCCCTCCACTTT
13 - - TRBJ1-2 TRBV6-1 CASSAVANYGYTF TGTGCCAGCAGTGCTGTGGCTAACTATGGCTACACCTTC
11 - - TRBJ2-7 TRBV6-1 CASSEAYEQYF TGTGCCAGCAGTGAAGCTTACGAGCAGTACTTC
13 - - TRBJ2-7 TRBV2 CASSEWGRDEQYF TGTGCCAGCAGTGAATGGGGGCGCGACGAGCAGTACTTC
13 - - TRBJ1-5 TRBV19 CASSIDSDQPQHF TGTGCCAGTAGTATAGACTCAGATCAGCCCCAGCATTTT
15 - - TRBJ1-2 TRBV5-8 CASSLEQADIRGYTF TGTGCCAGCAGCTTGGAACAGGCCGACATAAGGGGCTACACCTTC
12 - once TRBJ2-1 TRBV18 CASSNQGGEQFF TGTGCCAGCTCGAATCAGGGAGGTGAGCAGTTCTTC
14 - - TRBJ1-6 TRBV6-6 CASSAGQAGSPLHF TGTGCCAGCTCAGCGGGTCAGGCCGGATCACCCCTCCACTTT
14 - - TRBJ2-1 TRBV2 CASGRTGTYNEQFF TGTGCCAGCGGGAGGACTGGTACCTACAATGAGCAGTTCTTC
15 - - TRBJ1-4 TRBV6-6 CASSYAQATNEKLFF TGTGCCAGCAGTTACGCTCAGGCAACTAATGAAAAACTGTTTTTT
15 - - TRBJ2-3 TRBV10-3 CAISRGTPGTDTQYF TGTGCCATCAGTAGGGGGACTCCAGGCACAGATACGCAGTATTTT
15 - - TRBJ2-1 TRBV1 CTSSQNGGASNEQFF TGCACCAGCAGCCAAAACGGGGGGGCGTCCAATGAGCAGTTCTTC
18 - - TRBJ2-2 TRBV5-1 CASSPTSPTPGGTGELFF TGCGCCAGCAGCCCTACTTCGCCTACCCCTGGGGGTACCGGGGAGCTGTTTTTT
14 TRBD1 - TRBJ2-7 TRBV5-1 CASSLDGRGSEQYF TGCGCCAGCAGCTTGGACGGCAGGGGGAGCGAGCAGTACTTC
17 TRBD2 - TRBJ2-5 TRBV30 CAWSAPRVRSGGETQYF TGTGCCTGGAGTGCCCCCAGGGTGCGAAGCGGGGGAGAGACCCAGTACTTC
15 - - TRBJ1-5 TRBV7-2 CASSLGRPGNQPQHF TGTGCCAGCAGCTTAGGGAGGCCGGGCAATCAGCCCCAGCATTTT
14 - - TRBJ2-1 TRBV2 CASSSRFSYNEQFF TGTGCCAGCAGTAGTAGATTCTCCTACAATGAGCAGTTCTTC
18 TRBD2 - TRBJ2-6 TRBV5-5 CASSSTGGEGSGANVLTF TGTGCCAGCAGCTCGACGGGGGGAGAGGGGTCTGGGGCCAACGTCCTGACTTTC
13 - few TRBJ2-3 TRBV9 CASSVEDPDTQYF TGTGCCAGCAGCGTAGAGGACCCAGATACGCAGTATTTT
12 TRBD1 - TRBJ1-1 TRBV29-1 CSGGQGSTEAFF TGCAGCGGGGGACAGGGTTCGACTGAAGCTTTCTTT
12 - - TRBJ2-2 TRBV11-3 CASSKDTGELFF TGTGCCAGCAGCAAAGACACCGGGGAGCTGTTTTTT